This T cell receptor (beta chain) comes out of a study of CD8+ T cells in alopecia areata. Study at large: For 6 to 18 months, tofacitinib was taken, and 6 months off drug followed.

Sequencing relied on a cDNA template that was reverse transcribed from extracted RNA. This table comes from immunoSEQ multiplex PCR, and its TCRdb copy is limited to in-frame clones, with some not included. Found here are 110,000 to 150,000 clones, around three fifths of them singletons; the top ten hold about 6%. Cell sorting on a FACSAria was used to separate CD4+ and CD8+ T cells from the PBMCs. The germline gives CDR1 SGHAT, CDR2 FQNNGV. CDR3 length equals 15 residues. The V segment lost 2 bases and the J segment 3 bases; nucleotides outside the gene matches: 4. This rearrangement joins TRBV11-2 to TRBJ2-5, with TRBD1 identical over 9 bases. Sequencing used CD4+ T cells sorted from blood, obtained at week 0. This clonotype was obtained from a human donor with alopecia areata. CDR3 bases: TGTGCCAGCAGCTTAATTTGGGACAGGGAAGAGACCCAGTACTTC. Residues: CASSLIWDREETQYF.